Below are 29 T cell receptor beta chains sequenced from a single sample in a study of cytomegalovirus exposure and HLA in healthy donors. A multiplex PCR was run with 60 Vbeta primers and 13 Jbeta primers. Data came from immunoSEQ multiplex PCR; TCRdb stores just in-frame clones and leaves some out. The sample has over 150,000 clones; about three quarters are singletons. The sequencing input was PBMCs. These receptor sequences come from a woman aged 55-70 years in good health and CMV-seropositive.

This clone was seen just once. The V gene is TRBV6-1, the J gene TRBJ2-3, with 10 bases lining up with TRBD1. The CDR3 is made up of 15 amino acids. CDR1 and CDR2 (germline): MNHNS, SASEGT. After removal of 6 bases from V and 3 bases from J, the junction contained 6 bases not matched to a gene. The CDR3 nucleotides read TGTGCCAGCAGCCGGGACAGGGGAGTGACAGATACGCAGTATTTT. This gives the protein CASSRDRGVTDTQYF.

The chain uses TRBV28 and TRBJ1-6; weak D call: TRBD1 (5 bases). V was shortened by 5 bases and J by 9 bases, with 17 bases between the two germline ends. The CDR3 covers 15 residues. Germline V CDR1 and CDR2: MDHEN, SYDVKM. CDR3 in amino acids: CASSPGRVIGSPLHF. The CDR3 DNA is TGTGCCAGCAGTCCAGGGAGGGTAATTGGTTCACCCCTCCACTTT.

The rearrangement uses TRBV28 and TRBJ1-2; 7 positions agree with TRBD1. The germline gives CDR1 MDHEN, CDR2 SYDVKM. This CDR3 spans 12 amino acids. The V and J ends lost 8 bases and 2 bases, in that order; junction bases with no gene match: 2. As DNA, the CDR3 is TGTGCCAGCTTGGGACAGAACTATGGCTACACCTTC. Translation gives CASLGQNYGYTF.

The genes are TRBV2 and TRBJ1-2, with TRBD1 as a possible D gene (6 bases). CDR1 is SNHLY and CDR2 is FYNNEI in the germline V gene. The CDR3 runs to 11 residues. The V and J ends lost 6 bases and 7 bases respectively, with 9 bases between them. Here the CDR3 DNA reads TGTGCCAGCAGGGCAGGGGCTGGCTACACCTTC. It encodes CASRAGAGYTF.

This chain connects TRBV11-1 to TRBJ1-1, with a weak D call TRBD1 (5 bases). Germline lookup yields CDR1 SGHAT and CDR2 FQDESV (reference sequence). The CDR3 is 13 residues long. Trimming shortened V by 1 base and J by 4 bases, and 7 bases separated the two germline ends. Here the CDR3 reads CASSLGRVTEAFF. The CDR3 nucleotides are TGTGCCAGCAGCTTAGGCAGGGTCACTGAAGCTTTCTTT.

This clone was found once. V usage is TRBV25-1 and J usage is TRBJ1-1, with 7 bases lining up with TRBD1. The CDR3 consists of 15 residues. V lost 4 bases, J lost 2 bases, and 7 bases stayed unmatched. Germline CDR1 is MGHDK and CDR2 is SYGVNS. The CDR3, as DNA: TGTGCCAGCAGTGCACAACAGGGGTTAAACACTGAAGCTTTCTTT. Its translation is CASSAQQGLNTEAFF.

Only a few counts were recorded for this clone. CDR3 sequence (DNA): TGTGCCAGCAGCCTTTCCGTATCCGGGAGGACTGAAGCTTTCTTT. Encoded protein: CASSLSVSGRTEAFF. This chain links TRBV7-9 with TRBJ1-1, with D uncertain. CDR1 is SEHNR and CDR2 is FQNEAQ in the germline V gene (reference sequence). The CDR3 extends over 15 amino acids. Trimming shortened V by 5 bases and J by 5 bases, and 18 bases separated the two germline ends.

The chain joins TRBV5-1 to TRBJ2-7, with TRBD2 identical over 13 bases. With V trimmed by 4 bases and J by 4 bases, 17 bases remained unmatched. The CDR3 extends over 19 amino acids. Per germline, CDR1 SGHRS and CDR2 YFSETQ. The CDR3 sequence: CASSGQPRLAGGRTYEQYF. In nucleotides, the CDR3 is TGCGCCAGCAGCGGCCAGCCCCGACTAGCGGGGGGACGTACGTACGAGCAGTACTTC.

The V gene is TRBV29-1, the J gene TRBJ1-1; D ambiguous. The CDR3 is 13 amino acids. Germline CDR1 reads SQVTM; CDR2 reads ANQGSEA. V lost 4 bases, J lost 0 bases, and 9 bases lay in between. Here the CDR3 DNA reads TGCAGCGTTGGACGGGGAATGAACACTGAAGCTTTCTTT. Protein sequence: CSVGRGMNTEAFF.

The chain links TRBV18 to TRBJ2-1, with a tentative D call TRBD2 (5 bases). The CDR3 is 12 amino acids. The V end lost 1 base, the J end lost 8 bases, and 6 bases lay between the germline ends. Germline lookup yields CDR1 KGHSH and CDR2 LQKENI. Here the CDR3 DNA reads TGTGCCAGCTCACCACAGAGGGATGAGCAGTTCTTC. Residues: CASSPQRDEQFF.

The table lists this clone with a few counts. This sequence joins TRBV7-2 and TRBJ2-1; TRBD2 matches at 9 bases. The CDR3 runs 18 residues. Germline V gene lookup returns CDR1 SGHTA and CDR2 FQGNSA. J gave up 0 bases and V 5 bases, and 11 bases lay outside the gene matches. The CDR3 here is CASSASGGRGFSYNEQFF. In DNA form, the CDR3 reads TGTGCCAGCAGCGCGAGTGGCGGGAGGGGCTTCTCCTACAATGAGCAGTTCTTC.

This clone was picked up one time. The rearrangement joins TRBV2 to TRBJ1-1; TRBD1 aligns across 11 bases. This CDR3 contains 13 residues. Germline CDR1 reads SNHLY; CDR2 reads FYNNEI. The V segment lost 5 bases and the J segment 11 bases; nucleotides outside the gene matches: 7. In DNA form, the CDR3 reads TGTGCCAGCAGTATAGGACAGGGGGCTGGGGCTTTCTTT. It translates to CASSIGQGAGAFF.

This clone occurred a few times. This chain uses TRBV5-1 with TRBJ1-1; no clear D gene. Trimming left V 4 bases short and J 5 bases short, with 12 bases between. There are 13 residues in the CDR3. Germline CDR1 and CDR2: SGHRS and YFSETQ. CDR3 protein: CASSLTEGTEAFF. As DNA, the CDR3 is TGCGCCAGCAGCCTTACCGAGGGTACTGAAGCTTTCTTT.

This rearrangement joins TRBV27 to TRBJ1-2; D gene unclear. V gave up 6 bases and J gave up 2 bases, with 10 bases separating them. The CDR3 length is 13 residues. CDR1 is MNHEY, CDR2 SMNVEV, per germline (reference sequence). CDR3 region: CASSLDLNYGYTF. The CDR3 DNA is TGTGCCAGCAGCCTAGACCTAAACTATGGCTACACCTTC.

On this clone itself: Other DNA sequences in this specimen translate into the identical CDR3. V and J are TRBV5-1 and TRBJ2-5; 11 bases align to TRBD2. The V gene's germline CDR1 is SGHRS and CDR2 YFSETQ. The V and J ends lost 0 bases and 2 bases, in that order; junction bases with no gene match: 3. The CDR3 length is 16 residues. The CDR3 here is CASSLELAGGQETQYF. CDR3 bases: TGCGCCAGCAGCTTGGAGCTAGCGGGGGGACAAGAGACCCAGTACTTC.

The chain uses TRBV19 and TRBJ1-1, with unresolved D. The CDR3 loop spans 15 amino acids. The V end lost 5 bases, the J end lost 1 base, and 14 bases lay between the germline ends. Per the germline V gene, CDR1 is LNHDA and CDR2 is SQIVND (reference sequence). This CDR3 reads CASSFDILSNTEAFF. CDR3 nucleotides: TGTGCCAGTAGTTTTGACATCCTATCGAACACTGAAGCTTTCTTT.

This chain uses TRBV2 with TRBJ1-4; TRBD1 is a possible D gene (5 bases). The V end was cut by 8 bases, the J end by 4 bases, with 14 bases between. Germline CDR1 SNHLY, CDR2 FYNNEI. The CDR3 length is 14 residues. The CDR3 region is CASGGTRGNEKLFF. The CDR3, as DNA: TGTGCCAGCGGGGGGACTCGGGGTAATGAAAAACTGTTTTTT. Drawing the rest from reference TRBV2 and TRBJ1-4, the complete variable domain is EPEVTQTPSHQVTQMGQEVILRCVPISNHLYFYWYRQILGQKVEFLVSFYNNEISEKSEIFDDQFSVERPDGSNFTLKIRSTKLEDSAMYFCASGGTRGNEKLFFGSGTQLSVL.

In its sample, this clone was seen once. The chain couples TRBV29-1 to TRBJ2-6; 8 bases are shared with TRBD1. CDR1 is SQVTM and CDR2 is ANQGSEA in the germline V gene. V trimming: 4 bases; J trimming: 3 bases; junction bases outside the gene matches: 11. This CDR3 region has 17 residues. For the CDR3, the DNA is TGCAGCGTTGGAATCACAGGGGGTGCTGGTGGGGCCAACGTCCTGACTTTC. Encoded protein: CSVGITGGAGGANVLTF.

The chain joins TRBV7-8 to TRBJ2-7, with 14 bases that match TRBD2. The CDR3 runs to 16 residues. The germline V gene encodes CDR1 SGHVS and CDR2 FQNEAQ. The trim removed 3 bases at V and 5 bases at J, leaving 6 bases unmatched. The CDR3 DNA is TGTGCCAGCAGCTTCAGGACTAGCGGGGGGTCCCACGAGCAGTACTTC. Its protein is CASSFRTSGGSHEQYF.

The chain uses TRBV9 and TRBJ2-5; the match to TRBD1 covers 8 bases. The J call may be wrong; the DNA end is better matched by TRBJ2-7. The CDR3 sequence is 14 residues long. Germline loops: CDR1 SGDLS, CDR2 YYNGEE. The CDR3 DNA reads as TGTGCCAGCAGCGTAGCGACAGGGGACTACGAGCAGTACTTC. Translated: CASSVATGDYEQYF.

Note on this clone: One end of the junction is discordant with germline, which a read error may explain. CDR3 nucleotides: TGTGCCAGCAGTTTAAGGACAGGGGTCTCCCACGAGCAGTACTTC. This codes for CASSLRTGVSHEQYF. The rearrangement links TRBV28 to TRBJ2-5; TRBD1 aligns across 9 bases. The end of the DNA is better explained by TRBJ2-7, so the J call may be wrong. The CDR3 has 15 residues. Looked up from germline, CDR1 is MDHEN and CDR2 is SYDVKM.

The rearrangement joins TRBV15 to TRBJ1-1; 7 bases match TRBD1. The CDR3 has 16 amino acids. V gave up 3 bases and J gave up 6 bases; unmatched junction bases: 13. The germline CDR1 and CDR2 sequences are LNHNV and YYDKDF (reference sequence). The CDR3 DNA reads as TGTGCCACCAGCAGTGGGGTGACAGGGCTTTCCTCTGAAGCTTTCTTT. Protein sequence: CATSSGVTGLSSEAFF. The variable domain in full, with the rest retrieved from reference TRBV15 and TRBJ1-1, is DAMVIQNPRYQVTQFGKPVTLSCSQTLNHNVMYWYQQKSSQAPKLLFHYYDKDFNNEADTPDNFQSRRPNTSFCFLDIRSPGLGDTAMYLCATSSGVTGLSSEAFFGQGTRLTVV.

The rearrangement links TRBV5-1 to TRBJ2-5, with 11 bases matching TRBD1. The CDR3 sequence is 15 residues long. The V gene's germline CDR1 is SGHRS and CDR2 YFSETQ. The ends lost 4 bases at V and 9 bases at J; junction bases unmatched: 11. CDR3 region: CASSPGDRGVPAQYF. The CDR3 DNA is TGCGCCAGCAGCCCAGGGGACAGGGGGGTACCCGCCCAGTACTTC.

This clone has a handful of counts. J is TRBJ2-4 and V is TRBV5-6, with 11 nucleotides matching TRBD1. The CDR3 is 16 residues long. The V gene's germline CDR1 is SGHDT and CDR2 YYEEEE. J was trimmed by 7 bases and V by 1 base; bases with no gene match: 7. CDR3 nucleotides: TGTGCCAGCAGCTTGTTCTTGGGACAGGGGGGGAACATTCAGTACTTC. Translation gives CASSLFLGQGGNIQYF.

V and J are TRBV5-1 and TRBJ2-1, with a tentative D call TRBD1 (5 bases). With 5 bases removed from V and 5 bases from J, the gap between germline ends came to 11 bases. CDR1 and CDR2 from the germline V gene are SGHRS and YFSETQ. The CDR3 runs 13 residues. Here the CDR3 reads CASRGLQDNEQFF. The CDR3 nucleotides read TGCGCCAGCAGAGGATTACAGGACAATGAGCAGTTCTTC. Using reference TRBV5-1 and TRBJ2-1 for the parts outside the CDR3, the full variable domain is KAGVTQTPRYLIKTRGQQVTLSCSPISGHRSVSWYQQTPGQGLQFLFEYFSETQRNKGNFPGRFSGRQFSNSRSEMNVSTLELGDSALYLCASRGLQDNEQFFGPGTRLTVL.

This rearrangement joins TRBV6-5 to TRBJ2-1, with D possibly being TRBD2 (5 bases). In germline, CDR1 is MNHEY, CDR2 SVGAGI. This CDR3 contains 14 residues. Deletions cut 5 bases from V and 9 bases from J, with 17 bases between. The CDR3 sequence: CASSDGLAGSEQFF. In DNA form, the CDR3 reads TGTGCCAGCAGTGACGGGCTGGCGGGCAGTGAGCAGTTCTTC.

The chain links TRBV5-1 to TRBJ2-2, with TRBD2 matching 11 bases. J gave up 6 bases and V 3 bases, and 7 bases lay outside the gene matches. Germline lookup yields CDR1 SGHRS and CDR2 YFSETQ. CDR3 length: 16 amino acids. The CDR3 DNA follows: TGCGCCAGCAGCTCTAGCGGGGGGACCTTGGCCGGGGAGCTGTTTTTT. This translates into CASSSSGGTLAGELFF.

The genes are TRBV7-2 and TRBJ1-4; no clear D. Trimming removed 1 base from V and 5 bases from J, with 5 bases in between. From germline, CDR1 is SGHTA and CDR2 FQGNSA. CDR3 length: 13 amino acids. The CDR3 DNA reads TGTGCCAGCAGCTTAGTGCAGAATGAAAAACTGTTTTTT. Its translation is CASSLVQNEKLFF.

In this sample, this clone turned up a few times. The chain recombines TRBV12-5 with TRBJ2-1; tentative D call: TRBD1 (5 bases). The CDR3 sequence is 12 residues long. V was clipped by 5 bases and J by 9 bases, with 11 bases between them. Looked up from germline, CDR1 is LGHNT and CDR2 is FRNRAP. Here the CDR3 reads CASGPRVSEQFF. CDR3 nucleotides: TGTGCTAGTGGTCCCAGGGTTAGTGAGCAGTTCTTC.